A selection of T cell receptor beta chains follows, all from one sample in a study of blood T cells in healthy people across ages. TCRdb reprocessed the 5' RACE reads via MiXCR and lists one record per CDR3 protein. The sample has almost 800,000 distinct CDR3 sequences, about 62% seen once; the top ten hold 22%. Sequenced sample: blood. These receptors all stem from a man aged 25-45 years in good health. CDR3s include the opening cysteine and the closing phenylalanine or tryptophan. Each record gives: clone size, V gene, D gene, J gene, CDR3 DNA, CDR3 protein. The D gene is left open where the match is weak. Clone size is not always given. Where it is, it says once, few, many or a class for expanded clones.

abundance: .; v_gene: TRBV9; d_gene: .; j_gene: TRBJ2-7; CDR3nt: TGTGCCAGCAGCGGGGACGGCCGCGAGCAGTACTTC; CDR3aa: CASSGDGREQYF
abundance: .; v_gene: TRBV24-1; d_gene: TRBD2; j_gene: TRBJ2-3; CDR3nt: TGTGCCACCAGTGACCCGGGACTAGCGGGTGGGAGCGGAGATACGCAGTATTTT; CDR3aa: CATSDPGLAGGSGDTQYF
abundance: .; v_gene: TRBV7-2; d_gene: .; j_gene: TRBJ1-6; CDR3nt: TGTGCCAGCAGCTTAGTCCAGGGGTATAATTCACCCCTCCACTTT; CDR3aa: CASSLVQGYNSPLHF
abundance: .; v_gene: TRBV5-8; d_gene: .; j_gene: TRBJ1-1; CDR3nt: TGTGCCAGCAGCTTGCTCGGGAGGATGAACACTGAAGCTTTCTTT; CDR3aa: CASSLLGRMNTEAFF
abundance: .; v_gene: TRBV6-2/TRBV6-3; d_gene: .; j_gene: TRBJ2-7; CDR3nt: TGTGCCAGCAAGGCAGGGAGCTCCTACGAGCAGTACTTC; CDR3aa: CASKAGSSYEQYF
abundance: .; v_gene: TRBV5-1; d_gene: .; j_gene: TRBJ2-7; CDR3nt: TGCGCCAGCAGCTTGTCCCCGGCCTCCTACGAGCAGTACTTC; CDR3aa: CASSLSPASYEQYF
abundance: few; v_gene: TRBV13; d_gene: .; j_gene: TRBJ1-2; CDR3nt: TGTGCCAGCAGCTCGACACGGAACAACTATGGCTACACCTTC; CDR3aa: CASSSTRNNYGYTF
abundance: once; v_gene: TRBV20-1; d_gene: .; j_gene: TRBJ2-7; CDR3nt: TGCAGTGCTGCCCCCGGAGGGAGTTACTCCTACGAGCAGTACTTC; CDR3aa: CSAAPGGSYSYEQYF
abundance: few; v_gene: TRBV12-3/TRBV12-4; d_gene: .; j_gene: TRBJ1-6; CDR3nt: TGTGCCAGCAGTTACAGCTCCTATAATTCACCCCTCCACTTT; CDR3aa: CASSYSSYNSPLHF
abundance: few; v_gene: TRBV20-1; d_gene: .; j_gene: TRBJ1-2; CDR3nt: TGCAGTGCTAGAAACTATCTGGAACAGCAATCCCATGGCTACACCTTC; CDR3aa: CSARNYLEQQSHGYTF
abundance: .; v_gene: TRBV27; d_gene: TRBD2; j_gene: TRBJ2-1; CDR3nt: TGTGCCAGCAGTATCGTTGGCACTAGCGCCTTTTTTGAGCAGTTCTTC; CDR3aa: CASSIVGTSAFFEQFF
abundance: .; v_gene: TRBV6-6; d_gene: .; j_gene: TRBJ2-7; CDR3nt: TGTGCCAGCAGTTCCCCAGGGTCCGACGAGCAGTACTTC; CDR3aa: CASSSPGSDEQYF
abundance: once; v_gene: TRBV6-5; d_gene: TRBD2; j_gene: TRBJ2-3; CDR3nt: TGTGCCAGCAGTTACGGGACTAGCGGGAGAGGGCCGCAGTATTTT; CDR3aa: CASSYGTSGRGPQYF
abundance: .; v_gene: TRBV7-9; d_gene: .; j_gene: TRBJ2-1; CDR3nt: TGTGCCAGCAGCTTGCAAAGTGAGCAGTTCTTC; CDR3aa: CASSLQSEQFF
abundance: .; v_gene: TRBV20-1; d_gene: .; j_gene: TRBJ1-6; CDR3nt: TGCGGGTCAGGGGACACAAAAAGGGGGATTTCACCCCTCCACTTT; CDR3aa: CGSGDTKRGISPLHF
abundance: few; v_gene: TRBV28; d_gene: .; j_gene: TRBJ2-7; CDR3nt: TGTGCCAGCAGTTCAGGGACGGCAACCGCCTACGAGCAGTACTTC; CDR3aa: CASSSGTATAYEQYF
abundance: .; v_gene: TRBV29-1; d_gene: .; j_gene: TRBJ2-3; CDR3nt: TGCAGCGTTGGGGGGTCAGATACGCAGTATTTT; CDR3aa: CSVGGSDTQYF
abundance: .; v_gene: TRBV20-1; d_gene: TRBD1; j_gene: TRBJ1-1; CDR3nt: TGCAGTGTCCGGACCCCGGGACAGGGGGCGGCTCGGTCGGGGGAAGCTTTCTTT; CDR3aa: CSVRTPGQGAARSGEAFF
abundance: .; v_gene: TRBV7-2; d_gene: .; j_gene: TRBJ2-5; CDR3nt: TGTGCCAGCAGCTTAGATTGGTATTCGGGGAGAGAGACCCAGTACTTC; CDR3aa: CASSLDWYSGRETQYF
abundance: .; v_gene: TRBV5-5; d_gene: TRBD1; j_gene: TRBJ1-2; CDR3nt: TGTGCCAGCAGCTTTCTTGGGACAGATATATATGGCTACACCTTC; CDR3aa: CASSFLGTDIYGYTF
abundance: .; v_gene: TRBV28; d_gene: TRBD1; j_gene: TRBJ2-3; CDR3nt: TGTGCCAGCGGAACTCCGGGACAGGGGGAGGGAGATACGCAGTATTTT; CDR3aa: CASGTPGQGEGDTQYF
abundance: few; v_gene: TRBV7-9; d_gene: .; j_gene: TRBJ1-2; CDR3nt: TGTGCCAGCAGCCCCGGGACATACTATGGCTACACCTTC; CDR3aa: CASSPGTYYGYTF
abundance: once; v_gene: TRBV20-1; d_gene: .; j_gene: TRBJ1-4; CDR3nt: TGCAGTGCTAGATCATTAGCTCCGGCTAATGAAAAACTGTTTTTT; CDR3aa: CSARSLAPANEKLFF
abundance: once; v_gene: TRBV7-9; d_gene: .; j_gene: TRBJ1-5; CDR3nt: TGTGCCAGCAGGGGACCGGGACTCATCAATCAGCCCCAGCATTTT; CDR3aa: CASRGPGLINQPQHF
abundance: .; v_gene: TRBV3-1; d_gene: TRBD2; j_gene: TRBJ2-7; CDR3nt: TGTGCCAGCAGCCAAACTAGCGGGACTCTCGAGCAGTACTTC; CDR3aa: CASSQTSGTLEQYF
abundance: .; v_gene: TRBV27; d_gene: TRBD1; j_gene: TRBJ1-4; CDR3nt: TGTGCCAGCAGTTTCCTTAGACAGGGTGGTAATGAAAAACTGTTTTTT; CDR3aa: CASSFLRQGGNEKLFF
abundance: .; v_gene: TRBV18; d_gene: .; j_gene: TRBJ1-2; CDR3nt: TGTGCCAGCTCACCACTGGTGACCCCTAACTATGGCTACACCTTC; CDR3aa: CASSPLVTPNYGYTF
abundance: .; v_gene: TRBV7-2; d_gene: .; j_gene: TRBJ2-1; CDR3nt: TGCGCCAGCAGCTTAGCGCGTTCCCGGGATGGAATGTTCTTC; CDR3aa: CASSLARSRDGMFF
abundance: .; v_gene: TRBV7-9; d_gene: .; j_gene: TRBJ1-2; CDR3nt: TGTGCTGTACATGGGGAAAATGGCTACACCTTC; CDR3aa: CAVHGENGYTF
abundance: .; v_gene: TRBV24-1; d_gene: .; j_gene: TRBJ2-1; CDR3nt: TGTGCCACCAGCCGTGACCTCAATGAGCAGTTCTTC; CDR3aa: CATSRDLNEQFF
abundance: .; v_gene: TRBV2; d_gene: .; j_gene: TRBJ1-1; CDR3nt: TGTGCCAGCAGTGTGAGAGTCGGGGACACTGAAGCTTTCTTT; CDR3aa: CASSVRVGDTEAFF
abundance: .; v_gene: TRBV6-5; d_gene: .; j_gene: TRBJ2-1; CDR3nt: TGTGCCAGCAAACCGGGACACGGGTCAAATGAGCAGTTCTTC; CDR3aa: CASKPGHGSNEQFF
abundance: .; v_gene: TRBV3-1; d_gene: .; j_gene: TRBJ2-7; CDR3nt: TGTGCCAGCAGCCAAGATGGAGGGGTAGGCGAGCAGTACTTC; CDR3aa: CASSQDGGVGEQYF
abundance: few; v_gene: TRBV29-1; d_gene: .; j_gene: TRBJ1-5; CDR3nt: TGCAGCGTTGCAGGGGAGGACAATCAGCCCCAGCATTTT; CDR3aa: CSVAGEDNQPQHF
abundance: .; v_gene: TRBV6-6; d_gene: .; j_gene: TRBJ1-6; CDR3nt: TGTGCCAGCAGTTACTTTCGGGGGTCTAATTCACCCCTCCACTTT; CDR3aa: CASSYFRGSNSPLHF
abundance: .; v_gene: TRBV7-9; d_gene: TRBD2; j_gene: TRBJ2-1; CDR3nt: TGTGCCAGCAGCTGGGCGGGAGGGCCGACCTACAATGAGCAGTTCTTC; CDR3aa: CASSWAGGPTYNEQFF
abundance: .; v_gene: TRBV6-1; d_gene: TRBD1; j_gene: TRBJ2-4; CDR3nt: TGTGCCAGCAGTGAAACGGGACAGGGGCGCATTCAGTACTTC; CDR3aa: CASSETGQGRIQYF
abundance: .; v_gene: TRBV5-1; d_gene: TRBD1; j_gene: TRBJ1-2; CDR3nt: TGCGCCAGCAGCTCCGAGACAGGGGAAGGCTACACCTTC; CDR3aa: CASSSETGEGYTF
abundance: few; v_gene: TRBV4-2; d_gene: .; j_gene: TRBJ1-2; CDR3nt: TGTGCCAGCAGCCAAGAAGAAGGGTATGGCTACACCTTC; CDR3aa: CASSQEEGYGYTF
abundance: .; v_gene: TRBV7-9; d_gene: TRBD1; j_gene: TRBJ2-1; CDR3nt: TGTGCCAGCAGCCCGGCGAGACAGGGTCTTTCCTACAATGAGCAGTTCTTC; CDR3aa: CASSPARQGLSYNEQFF
abundance: .; v_gene: TRBV4-3; d_gene: .; j_gene: TRBJ2-4; CDR3nt: TGCGCCAGCAGCCAAGAGAGAGGGTTCCTAGCCAAAAACATTCAGTACTTC; CDR3aa: CASSQERGFLAKNIQYF
abundance: .; v_gene: TRBV4-2; d_gene: TRBD1; j_gene: TRBJ1-3; CDR3nt: TGTGCCAGCAGCCAAGGACAGGGATCCTCTGGAAACACCATATATTTT; CDR3aa: CASSQGQGSSGNTIYF
abundance: .; v_gene: TRBV20-1; d_gene: .; j_gene: TRBJ1-6; CDR3nt: TGCAGTGCTCCAGACAACCTCCCGGCATCACCCCTCCACTTT; CDR3aa: CSAPDNLPASPLHF
abundance: .; v_gene: TRBV29-1; d_gene: TRBD1; j_gene: TRBJ2-3; CDR3nt: TGCAGCGTTCGCTCGGACAGGGGGGCGGTAGATACGCAGTATTTT; CDR3aa: CSVRSDRGAVDTQYF
abundance: once; v_gene: TRBV20-1; d_gene: .; j_gene: TRBJ2-5; CDR3nt: TGCAGTGCTAATCCCTCAGGTTTACAAGAGACCCAGTACTTC; CDR3aa: CSANPSGLQETQYF
abundance: .; v_gene: TRBV7-9; d_gene: .; j_gene: TRBJ1-2; CDR3nt: TGTGCCAGCAGTTCCTTCGGGACAACTGGCTACACCTTC; CDR3aa: CASSSFGTTGYTF
abundance: few; v_gene: TRBV29-1; d_gene: .; j_gene: TRBJ2-1; CDR3nt: TGCAGCGTTTACCCCTCTCGGGAGAGGTTTGAGCAGTTCTTC; CDR3aa: CSVYPSRERFEQFF
abundance: .; v_gene: TRBV29-1; d_gene: .; j_gene: TRBJ2-2; CDR3nt: TGCAGCGTTGAAGTTCAGACCGGGGAGCTGTTTTTT; CDR3aa: CSVEVQTGELFF
abundance: .; v_gene: TRBV20-1; d_gene: TRBD2; j_gene: TRBJ2-5; CDR3nt: TGCAGTGCTAGGACTGGAGGGACTTGGAGCGGGGAGCAGTACTTC; CDR3aa: CSARTGGTWSGEQYF